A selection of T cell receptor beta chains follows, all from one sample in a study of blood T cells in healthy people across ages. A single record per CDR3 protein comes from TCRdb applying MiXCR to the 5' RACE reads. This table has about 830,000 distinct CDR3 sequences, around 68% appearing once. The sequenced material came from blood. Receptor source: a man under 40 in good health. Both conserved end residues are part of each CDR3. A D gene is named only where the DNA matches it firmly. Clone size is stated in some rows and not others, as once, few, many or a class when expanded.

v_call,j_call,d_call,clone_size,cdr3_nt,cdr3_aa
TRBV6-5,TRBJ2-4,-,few,TGTGCGGGGACAAAATACAGAGGGTCCAAAAACATTCAGTACTTC,CAGTKYRGSKNIQYF
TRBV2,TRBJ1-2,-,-,TGTGCCAGCGCTCCAGGCTATGGCTACACCTTC,CASAPGYGYTF
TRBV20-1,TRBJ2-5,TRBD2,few,TGCAGTGCTAGAGGTGGACTAGCTGGGGAGACCCAGTACTTC,CSARGGLAGETQYF
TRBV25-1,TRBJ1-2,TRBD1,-,TGTGCCAGCAGTGAATGGCCAGGGGGGGACTATGGCTACACCTTC,CASSEWPGGDYGYTF
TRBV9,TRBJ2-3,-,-,TGTGCCAGCAGCGTAGAAGGAGGGACCATAACCGATACGCAGTATTTT,CASSVEGGTITDTQYF
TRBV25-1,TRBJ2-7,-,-,TGTGCCTGCAGTGAATCGACCTACGAGCAGTACTTC,CACSESTYEQYF
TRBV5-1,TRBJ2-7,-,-,TGCGCCAGCAGCCCTGAGCTGGGGCGGCTTGATTCCGACGAGCAGTACTTC,CASSPELGRLDSDEQYF
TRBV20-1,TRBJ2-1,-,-,TGCAGTGCTAGCGAGTACAATGAGCAGTTCTTC,CSASEYNEQFF
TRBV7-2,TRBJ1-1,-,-,TGTGCCAGCAGCTTATCGTTTAGGGCTGAAGCTTTCTTT,CASSLSFRAEAFF
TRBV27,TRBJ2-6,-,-,TGTGCCAGCAGCTTCGGCAACGTCCTGACTTTC,CASSFGNVLTF
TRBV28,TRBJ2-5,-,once,TGTGCCAGCAGTGCCGGGACCCTAGGGAGAGAGACCCAGTACTTC,CASSAGTLGRETQYF
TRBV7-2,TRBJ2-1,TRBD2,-,TGTGCCAGCAGCTTAGAGAGCGGGGGGAGGAATGAGCAGTTCTTC,CASSLESGGRNEQFF
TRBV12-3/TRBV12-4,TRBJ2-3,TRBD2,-,TGTGCCAGCAGTTTCGCTACTAGCGGGGGTATCGCAGATACGCAGTATTTT,CASSFATSGGIADTQYF
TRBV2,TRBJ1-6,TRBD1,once,TGTGCCAGCAGTCCATCGACAGGGAGAAATTCACCCCTCCACTTT,CASSPSTGRNSPLHF
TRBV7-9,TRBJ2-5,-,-,TGTGCCAGCAGCTTTCATGGAGACGAGACCCAGTACTTC,CASSFHGDETQYF
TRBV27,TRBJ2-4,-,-,TGTGCCAGCAGTGTATCTGCCAAAAACATTCAGTACTTC,CASSVSAKNIQYF
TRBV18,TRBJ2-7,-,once,TGTGCCAGCTCACCACCCGAGCCAGGGGCCTACGAGCAGTACTTC,CASSPPEPGAYEQYF
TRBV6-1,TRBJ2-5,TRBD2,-,TGTGCCAGCAGCCTCGGGCTAGCGGGGGGAAGTTTCGAGACCCAGTACTTC,CASSLGLAGGSFETQYF
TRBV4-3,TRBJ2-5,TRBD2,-,TGCGCCAGCAGCCAAGTTCGGGGACTAGCGGGGGGGAGAGAGACCCAGTACTTC,CASSQVRGLAGGRETQYF
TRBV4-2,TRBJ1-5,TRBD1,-,TGTGCCAGCAGCCCCGGGACAGGACAATATAGCAATCAGCCCCAGCATTTT,CASSPGTGQYSNQPQHF
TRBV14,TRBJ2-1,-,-,TGTGCCAGCAGCCAAGATAGGGGGGTGTATGAGCAGTTCTTC,CASSQDRGVYEQFF
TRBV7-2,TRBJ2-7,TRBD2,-,TGTGCCAGCAGCTACGGAGCGGGGGGATCCTACGAGCAGTACTTC,CASSYGAGGSYEQYF
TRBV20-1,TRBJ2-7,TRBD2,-,TGCAGTGCTGGGACTAGCGGGGGGGCCCCCGAGCAGTACTTC,CSAGTSGGAPEQYF
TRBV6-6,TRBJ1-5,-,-,TGTGCCAGCGGGAGGGCGGGCAATCAGCCCCAGCATTTT,CASGRAGNQPQHF
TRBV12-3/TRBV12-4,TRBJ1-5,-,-,TGTGCCAGCAGTTTAGCGCAACAGGTAGGCAATCAGCCCCAGCATTTT,CASSLAQQVGNQPQHF
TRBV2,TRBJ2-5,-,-,TGTGCCAGCAACGTTCAGGGGTCCCAAGAGACCCAGTACTTC,CASNVQGSQETQYF
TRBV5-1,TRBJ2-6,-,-,TGCGCCAGCAGCTTGGTTCCGGGTAGGGAGTTACTCTCTGGGGCCAACGTCCTGACTTTC,CASSLVPGRELLSGANVLTF
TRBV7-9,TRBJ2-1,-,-,TGTGCCAGCAGCCCCGGGTCTCCTTACAATGAGCAGTTCTTC,CASSPGSPYNEQFF
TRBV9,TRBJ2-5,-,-,TGTGCCAGCAGCCCCAGTAGGGTCCGGACACAAGAGACCCAGTACTTC,CASSPSRVRTQETQYF
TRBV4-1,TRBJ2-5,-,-,TGCGCCAGCAGCCAAAGGGGAAGAGAGACCCAGTACTTC,CASSQRGRETQYF
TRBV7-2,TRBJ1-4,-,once,TGTGCCAGCAGCCCAAATCTCGGGGGAGGTGAAAAACTGTTTTTT,CASSPNLGGGEKLFF
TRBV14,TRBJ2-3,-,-,TGTGCCAGCAGCCAGATGACAGGAAATACGCAGTATTTT,CASSQMTGNTQYF
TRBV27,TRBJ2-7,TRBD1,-,TGTGCCAGCAGTGTATCCCGGGACAGGGTAGGGTCCTACGAGCAGTACTTC,CASSVSRDRVGSYEQYF
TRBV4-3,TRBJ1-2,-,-,TGCGCCAGCAGCCAAGGACCGGGCACAAACTATGGCTACACCTTC,CASSQGPGTNYGYTF
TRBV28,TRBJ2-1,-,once,TGTGCCAGCCGATCAGGGTTCAATGAGCAGTTCTTC,CASRSGFNEQFF
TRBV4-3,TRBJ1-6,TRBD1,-,TGCGCCAGCAGCCAAGACTCAGGGGGCGCCGGTTCACCCCTCCACTTT,CASSQDSGGAGSPLHF
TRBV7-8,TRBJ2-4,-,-,TGTGCCAGCAGCTCGGGGACGGCGACCAAAAACATTCAGTACTTC,CASSSGTATKNIQYF
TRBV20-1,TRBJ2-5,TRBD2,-,TGCAGTGCTACGGAGACTAGCGGGGGGGCCAAGGTCCAGTACTTC,CSATETSGGAKVQYF
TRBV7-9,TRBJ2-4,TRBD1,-,TGTGCCAGCAGCTTATGGGGATCCGGGACAGCTAAAAACATTCAGTACTTC,CASSLWGSGTAKNIQYF
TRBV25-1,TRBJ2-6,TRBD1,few,TGTGCCAGCCGGGACAGGGCGACCGGTGGGGCCAACGTCCTGACTTTC,CASRDRATGGANVLTF
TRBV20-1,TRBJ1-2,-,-,TGCAGTGCCCCTGGACAGCGTTATGGCTACACCTTC,CSAPGQRYGYTF
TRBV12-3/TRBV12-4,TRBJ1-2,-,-,TGTGCCAGCAGTTTAGACTACGTCAGGGCGAACTATGGCTACACCTTC,CASSLDYVRANYGYTF
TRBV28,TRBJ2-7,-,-,TGTGCCAGCAGACGTGAGAGACAGCCCTACGAGCAGTACTTC,CASRRERQPYEQYF
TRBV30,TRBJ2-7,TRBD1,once,TGTGCCTGGAACTCCGGGACAGGCCACTACGAGCAGTACTTC,CAWNSGTGHYEQYF
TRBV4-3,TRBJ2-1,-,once,TGCGCCAGCAGCCAAGATCTCGGGCCCCCTGAGCAGTTCTTC,CASSQDLGPPEQFF
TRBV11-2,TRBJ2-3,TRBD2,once,TGTGCCAGCAGCCCCGGACTAGCGGGGGCATGGGGTACGCAGTATTTT,CASSPGLAGAWGTQYF
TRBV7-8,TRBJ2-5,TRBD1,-,TGTGCCAGCAGCCTCATGACAGGGGGGATGGAGACCCAGTACTTC,CASSLMTGGMETQYF
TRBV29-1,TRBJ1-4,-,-,TGCAGCGTTGTCCGAGAGGGTAGCGAAAAACTGTTTTTT,CSVVREGSEKLFF
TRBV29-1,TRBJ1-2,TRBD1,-,TGCAGCGCCGGGACAGGGGATGGCTACACCTTC,CSAGTGDGYTF